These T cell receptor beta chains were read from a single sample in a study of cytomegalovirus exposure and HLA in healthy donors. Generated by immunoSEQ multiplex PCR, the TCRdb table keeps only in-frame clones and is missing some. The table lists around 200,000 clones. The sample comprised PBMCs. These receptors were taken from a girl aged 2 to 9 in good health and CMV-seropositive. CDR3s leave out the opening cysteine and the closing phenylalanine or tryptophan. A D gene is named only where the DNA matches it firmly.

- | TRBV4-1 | ASSPRDSAWEKLF
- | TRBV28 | ASSGRGFSGYT
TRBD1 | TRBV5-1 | ASSPQGGRDSSSAWGYGYT
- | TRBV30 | AWSFPQAAYYEQY
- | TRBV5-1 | ASSYTHSGTPENTIY
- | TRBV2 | ASQGRGETQY
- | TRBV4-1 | ASSQEGDTPNYGYT
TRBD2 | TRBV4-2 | ASSPTLAEGPETQY
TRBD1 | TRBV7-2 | ASSLAPGQAIYEQY
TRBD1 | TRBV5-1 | ASSLVGDREAF
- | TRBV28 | ASILRAREGNTIY
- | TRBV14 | ASSQGLMITEAF
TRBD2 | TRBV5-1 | ASSSISPTTSGRPHEQF
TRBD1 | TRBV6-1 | ASSRQGSNEKLF
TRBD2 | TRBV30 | AWSVGLTTPPQEQY
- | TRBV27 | ASSPQVSSYNEQF
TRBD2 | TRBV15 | ATSRDRGEETQY
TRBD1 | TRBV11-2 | ASSTPRQGNYGYT
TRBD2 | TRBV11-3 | ASSISGGYDNEQF
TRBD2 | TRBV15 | ATSRGYSSGSAYEQY
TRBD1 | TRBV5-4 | ASSSGTGGNEQF
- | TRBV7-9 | ASSSSRTRAAYEQY
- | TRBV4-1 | ASSQDPGLGNQPQH
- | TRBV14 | ASSQSLSGEQY
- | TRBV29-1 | SVDFSAGYT
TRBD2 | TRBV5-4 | ASSTGLAVYNEQF
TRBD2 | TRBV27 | ASSRRGGYNEQF
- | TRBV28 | ASDSGTGANVLT
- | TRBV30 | AWRPGVGTDTQY
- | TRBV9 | ASSRRGRETGELF
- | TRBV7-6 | ASSLMRSGEETQY
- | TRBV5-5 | ASSLGAPNTGELF
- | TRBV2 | ASTVGTYNEQF
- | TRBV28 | ASSSDREETQY
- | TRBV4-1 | ASSRDTYEQY
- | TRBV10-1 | ASSAGRSPTRLEQF
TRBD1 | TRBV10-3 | AINGQGTDTQY
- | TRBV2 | ASSETLTHQETQY
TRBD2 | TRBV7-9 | ASSYLAGGTYEQY
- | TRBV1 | TSSQVSSGNTIY
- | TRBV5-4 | ASSDTDEQF
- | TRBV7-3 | ASSLTPGADTQY
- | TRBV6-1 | ASRGRISNQPQH
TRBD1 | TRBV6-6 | ASSRTGGDEQY
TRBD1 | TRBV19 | ASSGWTGENEQY
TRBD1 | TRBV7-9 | ASSLVQGEDTGELF
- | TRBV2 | ASSEAGAGKPYGYT
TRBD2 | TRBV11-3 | ASSLIAGDEQF
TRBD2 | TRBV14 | ASSQLAGDTQY
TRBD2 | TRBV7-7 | ASSLGLAGGVSYNEQF
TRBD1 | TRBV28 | ASSSGGLENTEAF
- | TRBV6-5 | ASSPPGGQPNEQY
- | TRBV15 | ATSRDLDKYNEQF
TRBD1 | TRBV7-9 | ASSLRDRDRRDTGELF
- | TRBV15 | ATSLDFSSYEQY
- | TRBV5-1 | ASSPITGTSEQY
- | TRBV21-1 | ASRPSGRAGDTQY
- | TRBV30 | AWGGVLDTQY
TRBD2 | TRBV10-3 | AISGLAGTRETQY
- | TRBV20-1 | SATSTDTQY